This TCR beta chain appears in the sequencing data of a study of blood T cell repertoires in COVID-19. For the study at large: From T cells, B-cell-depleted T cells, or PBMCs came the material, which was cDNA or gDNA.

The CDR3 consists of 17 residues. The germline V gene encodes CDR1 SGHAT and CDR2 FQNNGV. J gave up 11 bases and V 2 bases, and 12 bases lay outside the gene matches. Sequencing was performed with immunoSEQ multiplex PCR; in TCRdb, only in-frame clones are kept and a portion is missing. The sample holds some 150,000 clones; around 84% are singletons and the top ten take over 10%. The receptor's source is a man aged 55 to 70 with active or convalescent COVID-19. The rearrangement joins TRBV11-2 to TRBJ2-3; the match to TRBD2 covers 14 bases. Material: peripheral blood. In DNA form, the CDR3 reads TGTGCCAGCAGCTTATTGGGCCCTGGGACTAGCGGGAGTATGCAGTATTTT. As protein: CASSLLGPGTSGSMQYF.